Below are 21 T cell receptor beta chains sequenced from a single sample in a study of T cell changes during pregnancy in multiple sclerosis. Clones were read by immunoSEQ multiplex PCR, and TCRdb kept only the in-frame ones, dropping some. The sample records about 40,000 clones, almost 95% being singletons. The sequenced sample was CD4+ T cells from peripheral blood mononuclear cells, obtained before pregnancy. These receptors were collected from a female donor with multiple sclerosis, enrolled in a pregnancy study.

This chain links TRBV28 with TRBJ1-1; TRBD1 matches at 7 bases. V lost 7 bases, J lost 1 base, and 3 bases stayed unmatched. Germline CDR1 and CDR2: MDHEN and SYDVKM. The CDR3 spans 13 residues. CDR3 loop: CASNGQENTEAFF. Here the CDR3 DNA reads TGTGCCAGCAATGGACAGGAGAACACTGAAGCTTTCTTT.

The chain joins TRBV10-3 to TRBJ2-3, with D tentatively TRBD2 (5 bases). Trimming shortened V by 6 bases and J by 0 bases, and 10 bases separated the two germline ends. The germline V gene encodes CDR1 ENHRY and CDR2 SYGVKD. The CDR3 is 14 residues long. The CDR3 bases are TGTGCCATCAGGGGAGCGTTCAGCACAGATACGCAGTATTTT. Encoded protein: CAIRGAFSTDTQYF.

The CDR3 sequence: CASSILGPFPSGAKNIQYF. As DNA, the CDR3 is TGTGCCAGTAGTATCCTGGGTCCTTTCCCTAGTGGAGCCAAAAACATTCAGTACTTC. V is TRBV19 and J is TRBJ2-4; no clear D gene. V lost 3 bases, J lost 0 bases, and 21 bases lay in between. The CDR3 covers 19 residues. The germline V gene encodes CDR1 LNHDA and CDR2 SQIVND (reference sequence).

The chain recombines TRBV5-8 with TRBJ1-5; D ambiguous. Trimming pared 0 bases from V and 7 bases from J, leaving 17 bases between. The CDR3 covers 16 residues. Germline V lookup: CDR1 SGHTS, CDR2 YDEGEE. The CDR3 protein is CASSLGLTSSRQPQHF. CDR3 sequence (DNA): TGTGCCAGCAGCTTGGGTTTAACATCCAGCAGGCAGCCCCAGCATTTT.

In this sample, this clone turned up once. This chain connects TRBV18 to TRBJ1-1, with D possibly being TRBD1 (6 bases). Germline CDR1 KGHSH, CDR2 LQKENI. The germline V and J ends were trimmed by 0 bases and 3 bases, with 20 bases remaining between them. The CDR3 extends over 18 amino acids. CDR3 coding DNA: TGTGCCAGCTCACCACCGCGGGGGGGCGTCAGTCTGGACACTGAAGCTTTCTTT. It specifies CASSPPRGGVSLDTEAFF. The variable domain in full, completed from reference TRBV18 and TRBJ1-1, reads NAGVMQNPRHLVRRRGQEARLRCSPMKGHSHVYWYRQLPEEGLKFMVYLQKENIIDESGMPKERFSAEFPKEGPSILRIQQVVRGDSAAYFCASSPPRGGVSLDTEAFFGQGTRLTVV.

This clone was detected only once. The chain recombines TRBV11-2 with TRBJ2-7; D uncertain. V was shortened by 5 bases and J by 3 bases, with 5 bases between the two germline ends. Per germline, CDR1 SGHAT and CDR2 FQNNGV. This CDR3 spans 11 amino acids. This chain's CDR3 is CASSHNYEQYF. The CDR3 bases are TGTGCCAGCAGCCACAACTACGAGCAGTACTTC.

The rearrangement uses TRBV29-1 and TRBJ2-3; the D gene is possibly TRBD2 (6 bases). The CDR3 covers 13 residues. V lost 0 bases and J 8 bases, leaving 12 bases between the germline ends. Germline values: CDR1 SQVTM, CDR2 ANQGSEA. The CDR3 sequence is CSVEDLVGGTQYF. Written as DNA, the CDR3 is TGCAGCGTTGAAGATCTTGTCGGGGGTACGCAGTATTTT.

In this sample, this clone turned up once. The chain carries TRBV5-4 and TRBJ2-3; D is perhaps TRBD2 (5 bases). V dropped 5 bases and J dropped 0 bases, with 13 bases sitting between them. This CDR3 is 15 amino acids long. Germline V CDR1 and CDR2: SGHNT, YYREEE (reference sequence). In DNA, the CDR3 is TGTGCCAGCAGGGAGGAGGTCTCCAGCACAGATACGCAGTATTTT. Translation gives CASREEVSSTDTQYF.

The DNA for the CDR3 is TGTGCCAGCAGCGTAGAGCCCGGGAGCTCCTACGAGCAGTACTTC. Translating it yields CASSVEPGSSYEQYF. The chain is built from TRBV9 and TRBJ2-7; a weak D match, TRBD2 (6 bases). Trimming stripped 0 bases from V and 0 bases from J, with 10 bases between. The CDR3 spans 15 residues. Looked up from germline, CDR1 is SGDLS and CDR2 is YYNGEE.

The chain has TRBV9 and TRBJ2-5, with 9 bases lining up with TRBD2. The CDR3 extends over 18 amino acids. The germline V gene encodes CDR1 SGDLS and CDR2 YYNGEE. V lost 0 bases, J lost 5 bases, and 14 bases stayed unmatched. The CDR3 is CASSVEGGRALSGETQYF. CDR3 bases: TGTGCCAGCAGCGTAGAAGGCGGGAGGGCCTTAAGTGGGGAGACCCAGTACTTC.

The CDR3 bases are TGTGCCAGCAGCTCACTTACCGGGACAGGGATCGTCGGGGAGCTGTTTTTT. Amino acid sequence: CASSSLTGTGIVGELFF. This chain uses TRBV27 with TRBJ2-2; 9 positions match TRBD1. This CDR3 contains 17 residues. Germline loops: CDR1 MNHEY, CDR2 SMNVEV (reference sequence). V shed 6 bases and J 7 bases; nucleotides not matched to a gene: 15.

This clone showed up just once. The chain employs TRBV11-3 and TRBJ2-3; possible D gene TRBD2, 5 bases. V was clipped by 2 bases and J by 4 bases, with 7 bases between them. The CDR3 loop spans 13 amino acids. The germline CDR1 and CDR2 sequences are SGHNT and YENEEA. Here the CDR3 reads CASSLRGSDTQYF. DNA for the CDR3: TGTGCCAGCAGCTTACGGGGATCAGATACGCAGTATTTT.

In this sample, this clone turned up a few times. The rearrangement joins TRBV2 to TRBJ2-5, with D hard to call. The CDR3 is made up of 11 amino acids. With 7 bases removed from V and 5 bases from J, the gap between germline ends came to 8 bases. Germline-derived CDR1 and CDR2 are SNHLY and FYNNEI. CDR3 protein: CASTIRETQYF. CDR3 in DNA: TGTGCCAGCACAATCAGGGAGACCCAGTACTTC.

The DNA for the CDR3 is TGTGCCATCAGTGAGAAGAGGGTTTACGAGCAGTACTTC. It specifies CAISEKRVYEQYF. This rearrangement joins TRBV10-3 to TRBJ2-7, with a possible D match to TRBD2 (5 bases). Deletions cut 2 bases from V and 4 bases from J, with 9 bases between. The CDR3 runs to 13 residues. Germline-derived CDR1 and CDR2 are ENHRY and SYGVKD.

The rearrangement uses TRBV5-1 and TRBJ2-1; D ambiguous. There are 12 residues in the CDR3. In germline, CDR1 is SGHRS, CDR2 YFSETQ. V lost 0 bases to trimming and J lost 7 bases, with 5 bases between them. The CDR3 spells CASSLGLNEQFF. Here the CDR3 DNA reads TGCGCCAGCAGCTTGGGCCTAAATGAGCAGTTCTTC.

The chain links TRBV12-5 to TRBJ2-5, with TRBD1 identical over 12 bases. Per germline, CDR1 LGHNT and CDR2 FRNRAP. The J segment lost 5 bases and the V segment lost 6 bases, leaving 13 bases of the junction unmatched. The CDR3 has 17 residues. The CDR3 region is CASGLTGDRGLGETQYF. The CDR3 DNA is TGTGCTAGTGGGCTAACCGGGGACAGGGGGCTAGGGGAGACCCAGTACTTC.

V usage is TRBV5-1 and J usage is TRBJ2-2; D is perhaps TRBD1 (6 bases). The ends were cut back, 4 bases at V and 3 bases at J, with 13 bases in the middle. Looked up from germline, CDR1 is SGHRS and CDR2 is YFSETQ. The CDR3 contains 15 residues. DNA of the CDR3: TGCGCCAGCAGCCTAACAGGGAGCGACACCGGGGAGCTGTTTTTT. This encodes CASSLTGSDTGELFF.

The rearrangement joins TRBV9 to TRBJ2-5, with 10 nucleotides matching TRBD2. Trimming cost V 2 bases and J 2 bases; bases outside gene matches: 0. Germline assignment: CDR1 SGDLS and CDR2 YYNGEE. This CDR3 comprises 14 residues. CDR3 DNA: TGTGCCAGCAGCGTTAGCGGGAGGCAAGAGACCCAGTACTTC. Residues: CASSVSGRQETQYF.

The gene calls are TRBV9 and TRBJ2-5; D not resolved. Germline CDR1 SGDLS, CDR2 YYNGEE. Deletions cut 0 bases from V and 2 bases from J, with 14 bases between. This CDR3 region has 16 residues. In nucleotides, the CDR3 is TGTGCCAGCAGCGTAGATGAGGCACGACCTCAAGAGACCCAGTACTTC. Its translation: CASSVDEARPQETQYF.

This chain joins TRBV20-1 and TRBJ2-3; D is unclear. The V gene lost 5 bases and the J gene lost 5 bases, with 8 bases spanning the gap. Germline lookup yields CDR1 DFQATT and CDR2 SNEGSKA (reference sequence). The CDR3 extends over 11 amino acids. The CDR3 coding sequence is TGCAGTGCTTTTTCGGGAGATACGCAGTATTTT. Protein product: CSAFSGDTQYF.

This clone was counted once. The rearrangement uses TRBV5-4 and TRBJ2-1; 11 bases map to TRBD2. This CDR3 has 16 amino acids. CDR1 and CDR2 (germline): SGHNT, YYREEE (reference sequence). After removal of 2 bases from V and 6 bases from J, the junction contained 7 bases not matched to a gene. CDR3 amino acids: CASSLPGTSGGNEQFF. As DNA, the CDR3 is TGTGCCAGCAGCTTACCCGGGACTAGCGGAGGCAATGAGCAGTTCTTC.